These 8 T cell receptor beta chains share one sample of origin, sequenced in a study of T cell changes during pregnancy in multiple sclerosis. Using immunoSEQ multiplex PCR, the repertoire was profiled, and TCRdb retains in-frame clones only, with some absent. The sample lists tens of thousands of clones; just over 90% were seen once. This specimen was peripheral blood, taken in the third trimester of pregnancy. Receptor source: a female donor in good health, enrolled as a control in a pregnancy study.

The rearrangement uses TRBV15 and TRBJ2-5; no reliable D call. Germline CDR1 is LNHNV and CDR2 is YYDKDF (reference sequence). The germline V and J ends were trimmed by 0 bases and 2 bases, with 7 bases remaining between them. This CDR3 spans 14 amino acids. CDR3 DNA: TGTGCCACCAGCAGAGAGGGCAGTCAAGAGACCCAGTACTTC. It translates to CATSREGSQETQYF.

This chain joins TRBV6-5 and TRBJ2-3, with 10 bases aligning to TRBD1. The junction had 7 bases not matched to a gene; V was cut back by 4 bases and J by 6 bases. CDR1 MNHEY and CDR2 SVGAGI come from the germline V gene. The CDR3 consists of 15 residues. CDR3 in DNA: TGTGCCAGCAGTTTCGGACAGGGGGGAGGGGATACGCAGTATTTT. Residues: CASSFGQGGGDTQYF.

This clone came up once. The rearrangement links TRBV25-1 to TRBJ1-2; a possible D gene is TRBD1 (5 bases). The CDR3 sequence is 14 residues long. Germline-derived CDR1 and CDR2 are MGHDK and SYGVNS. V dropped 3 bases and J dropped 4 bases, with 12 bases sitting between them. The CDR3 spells CASSDQGAGYGYTF. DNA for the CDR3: TGTGCCAGCAGTGACCAGGGAGCGGGCTATGGCTACACCTTC.

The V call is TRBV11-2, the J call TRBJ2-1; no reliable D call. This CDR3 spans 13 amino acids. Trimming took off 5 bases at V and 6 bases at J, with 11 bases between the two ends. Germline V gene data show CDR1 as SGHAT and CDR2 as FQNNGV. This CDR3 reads CASSRWPVNEQFF. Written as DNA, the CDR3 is TGTGCCAGCAGCCGTTGGCCCGTCAATGAGCAGTTCTTC.

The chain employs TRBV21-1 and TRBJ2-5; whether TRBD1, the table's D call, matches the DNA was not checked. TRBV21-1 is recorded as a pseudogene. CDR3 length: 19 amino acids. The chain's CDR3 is CASSNGGDRGFGRQETQYF. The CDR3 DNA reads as TGTGCCAGCAGCAACGGGGGGGACAGGGGATTTGGGCGTCAAGAGACCCAGTACTTC.

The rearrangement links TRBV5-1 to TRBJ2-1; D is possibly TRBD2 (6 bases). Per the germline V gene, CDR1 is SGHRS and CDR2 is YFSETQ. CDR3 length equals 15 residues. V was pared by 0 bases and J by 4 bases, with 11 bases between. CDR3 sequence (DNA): TGCGCCAGCAGCTTGGTTGGCGGGACTTACAATGAGCAGTTCTTC. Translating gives CASSLVGGTYNEQFF. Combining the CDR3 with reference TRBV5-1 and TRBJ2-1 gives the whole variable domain KAGVTQTPRYLIKTRGQQVTLSCSPISGHRSVSWYQQTPGQGLQFLFEYFSETQRNKGNFPGRFSGRQFSNSRSEMNVSTLELGDSALYLCASSLVGGTYNEQFFGPGTRLTVL.

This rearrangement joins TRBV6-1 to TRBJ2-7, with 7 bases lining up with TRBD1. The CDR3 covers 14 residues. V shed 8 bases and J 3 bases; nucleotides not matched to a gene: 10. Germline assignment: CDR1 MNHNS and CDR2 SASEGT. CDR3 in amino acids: CASLPGTDYYEQYF. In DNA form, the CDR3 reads TGTGCCAGCCTCCCCGGGACAGACTACTACGAGCAGTACTTC.

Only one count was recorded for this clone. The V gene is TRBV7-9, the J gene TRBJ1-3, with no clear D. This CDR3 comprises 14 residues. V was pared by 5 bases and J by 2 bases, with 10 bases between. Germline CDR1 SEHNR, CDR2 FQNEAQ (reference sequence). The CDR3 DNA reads TGTGCCAGCAGCCTTGTTGCAGCTGGAAACACCATATATTTT. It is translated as CASSLVAAGNTIYF.